The following is a T cell receptor (beta chain) sequence with its context. Which antigen it targets is not known. The record has no base qualities; no much larger clone is one base away. One collaborating source in Seattle enrolled patients during active infection and followed them longitudinally through the course of disease. Each collaborating institution followed its own protocols to collect whole blood in K2EDTA tubes. For TCRbeta analysis, collaborator samples were shipped as frozen whole blood, as isolated PBMCs, or as DNA extracted from either sample type. The data were obtained in a study of blood T cell repertoires in COVID-19 (dated by TCRdb to 2018 to 2020). Looking at the study overall: Collaborator samples came from the United States, Italy and Spain and covered acute and convalescent phases of COVID-19. Deeply sampled blood TCRbeta repertoires from subjects exposed to, actively infected with, or recovered from COVID-19 were included in the dataset. HLA class I and class II types, where available, came from metadata supplied by the sample provider rather than from assay-based typing. Samples came from the ongoing ImmuneRACE study (first 160 participants) plus 1,254 subjects from 6 global collaborators. Nearly every sample came with metadata listing a de-identified subject ID, COVID-19 status, age in years and sex. The material from the prospective study consisted of cDNA or gDNA derived from T cells, B-cell-depleted T cells, or PBMCs. A freely available public database, intended as a resource for researchers studying the immune response to SARS-CoV-2, is where the repertoires were released. General conclusions and limits of the study: Clinical and demographic metadata were provided uncurated, with the amount varying by source and participant.

Clipping removes 1 base from V and 2 bases from J, with 6 as the unmatched junction base count. There are 16 amino acids in the CDR3, from cysteine to phenylalanine inclusive. Only the CDR3 DNA stays, 48 bases, in frame from base 1. Per the germline V gene, LGHNT is the CDR1 and FRNRAP is the CDR2. The immunoSEQ Assay, a bias-controlled multiplex PCR, was used to amplify TCRbeta CDR3 regions from genomic DNA. Concerning the study's data processing: Nucleated cell counts per sample were estimated from amplification of reference gene primers within the assay. To quantify the absolute abundance of each unique TCRbeta CDR3 rearrangement, sequence reads were collapsed and filtered. For each sample, productive Simpson clonality was calculated by taking the square root of Simpson's diversity index across productive rearrangements. In TCRdb, the immuneACCESS table is reduced to in-frame sequences with V and J assigned. These tables do not hold every clone; where another copy was compared, an unresolved V gene accounts for under half, and the others remain unexplained. V, J and clone size are taken as reported in that table, and D and trimming were inferred from the DNA itself. The sample table shows about 300,000 clones, and under 90% are seen once. About 1.7% of the sample belongs to the ten largest clones.

Recombination linked TRBV12-5 to TRBJ2-7; 9 of the junction bases match TRBD1. The sequence derives from a woman aged 25 to 39 with COVID-19, enrolled during active disease. The sample was peripheral blood. The CDR3 loop reads CASGLGTGGITYEQYF. Read as DNA, the sequence is TGTGCTAGTGGTTTGGGCACAGGGGGCATTACCTACGAGCAGTACTTC.